This TCR beta chain was found in a study of shared clonotypes between healthy human individuals. V was trimmed by 4 bases and J by 0 bases, leaving 19 bases between them. This CDR3 comprises 17 residues. From germline, CDR1 is SGHRS and CDR2 YFSETQ. To note about this clone: The antigen remains undetermined.

Every donor, a Caucasian adult, lived in Nashville, Tennessee. The study separated CD4+ cells into CD45RA+ naive and CD45RA-negative memory subsets. Assay: immunoSEQ multiplex PCR; the TCRdb copy retains only in-frame clones and omits some. The sample gives millions of clones, approximately 93% of which show up once; 0.39% is in the top ten. Findings and caveats of the study: Estimated clonotype richness was generally higher in naive than memory subsets.

The source of this sequence is a man aged 18 to 30 in good health. Some clones in this sample may be carry-over from other donors' samples. The chain combines TRBV5-1 with TRBJ1-1; tentative D call: TRBD1 (5 bases). Sequencing input: naive CD4+ T cells from PBMCs. This sample's subset: CD45RA+ positively selected. CDR3 nucleotide sequence: TGCGCCAGCAGCGACCATTCCAGGGTACCGATGAACACTGAAGCTTTCTTT. This encodes CASSDHSRVPMNTEAFF.